Each of the 23 T cell receptor beta chains below was sequenced from the same sample in a study of regulatory T cells in long-lasting Graves disease. Arm-PCR of CDR3 regions and iRepertoire HTBI primers were used to build TCR beta libraries. TCRdb independently ran MiXCR on the multiplex PCR reads; one entry per CDR3 protein. The sample contains a few hundred thousand distinct CDR3 sequences, 20% to 30% of which appear only once. Documented time point: persistent/refractory GD, antithyroid drugs over 5 years with positive TRAb. Construction of the TCR library relied on RNA isolated from PBMCs. The material sequenced was peripheral blood mononuclear cells (PBMCs), taken when the disease was refractory, from a patient treated with antithyroid drugs. The origin of the receptors is a female donor with Graves disease.

The rearrangement links TRBV6-1 to TRBJ2-1; D is unclear. The CDR3 sequence is 13 residues long. The germline CDR1 and CDR2 sequences are MNHNS and SASEGT. Between the trimmed V and J ends, which lost 4 bases and 9 bases, there was a span of 13 bases. In DNA form, the CDR3 reads TGTGCCAGCAGTGGAGGACGGGTAGGTGAGCAGTTCTTC. It encodes CASSGGRVGEQFF.

This clonotype was recorded at least ten times. The CDR3 sequence: CASITGFSTEAFF. The CDR3 nucleotides read TGTGCCAGCATTACAGGGTTTTCGACTGAAGCTTTCTTT. This rearrangement joins TRBV2 to TRBJ1-1, with D possibly matching TRBD1 (6 bases). This CDR3 is 13 amino acids long. V shed 7 bases and J shed 5 bases, with 14 bases lying between them. Germline assignment: CDR1 SNHLY and CDR2 FYNNEI.

This clonotype was observed a few times. V usage is TRBV20-1 and J usage is TRBJ1-3, with a tentative D call TRBD1 (5 bases). V gave up 4 bases and J gave up 1 base, with 14 bases separating them. Germline V CDR1 and CDR2: DFQATT, SNEGSKA (reference sequence). This CDR3 has 15 residues. This chain's CDR3 is CSAIFPDISGNTIYF. Written as DNA, the CDR3 is TGCAGTGCTATCTTTCCGGACATTTCTGGAAACACCATATATTTT.

The V call is TRBV19, the J call TRBJ2-5; 9 bases align to TRBD1. The CDR3 sequence is 13 residues long. Germline V gives CDR1 LNHDA, CDR2 SQIVND (reference sequence). The ends lost 11 bases at V and 0 bases at J; junction bases unmatched: 4. The CDR3 nucleotides are TGTGCCGCTGGGACAGGGTACCAAGAGACCCAGTACTTC. This sequence encodes CAAGTGYQETQYF.

The V and J genes are TRBV20-1 and TRBJ2-7; D remains ambiguous. The CDR3 covers 12 residues. The V gene's germline CDR1 is DFQATT and CDR2 SNEGSKA (reference sequence). V lost 1 base and J 3 bases, leaving 7 bases between the germline ends. CDR3 DNA: TGCAGTGCTAGAGGGGGTTTCTACGAGCAGTACTTC. This encodes CSARGGFYEQYF.

At least ten counts were recorded for this clonotype. The chain has TRBV28 and TRBJ2-5; D could derive from TRBD1 or TRBD2 (5 bases each). This CDR3 region has 16 residues. The germline V and J ends were trimmed by 2 bases and 3 bases, with 16 bases remaining between them. CDR1 is MDHEN and CDR2 is SYDVKM in the germline V gene. CDR3 bases: TGTGCCAGCAGTTTAGGGACGAACTATCGGAAAGAGACCCAGTACTTC. Its translation: CASSLGTNYRKETQYF.

V and J are TRBV9 and TRBJ2-3, with 9 bases aligning to TRBD2. The CDR3 has 19 amino acids. The J segment lost 0 bases and the V segment lost 4 bases, leaving 15 bases of the junction unmatched. In germline, CDR1 is SGDLS, CDR2 YYNGEE. Here the CDR3 reads CASSLPGSGSSFSTDTQYF. Written as DNA, the CDR3 is TGTGCCAGCAGCCTTCCCGGTAGCGGGAGTTCTTTTAGCACAGATACGCAGTATTTT.

In this sample, this clonotype turned up a few times. The V call is TRBV5-1, the J call TRBJ2-7, with 7 bases identical to TRBD2. With V trimmed by 1 base and J by 1 base, 11 bases remained unmatched. The CDR3 is 17 amino acids. Per germline, CDR1 SGHRS and CDR2 YFSETQ. The CDR3 coding sequence is TGCGCCAGCAGCTTGCCGTCCATGGGGGGGTGGTCCTACGAGCAGTACTTC. Translated: CASSLPSMGGWSYEQYF.

This clonotype showed up just a few times. The V gene is TRBV4-3, the J gene TRBJ1-2, with 8 bases matching TRBD1. Germline CDR1 LGHNA, CDR2 YSLEER. The CDR3 loop spans 15 amino acids. V was clipped by 0 bases and J by 8 bases; unmatched bases: 8. The CDR3 DNA follows: TGCGCCAGCAGCCAAGACTACAGGGGGATTCGGGGCTACACCTTC. This translates into CASSQDYRGIRGYTF.

This clonotype was counted many times. This sequence joins TRBV2 and TRBJ2-5; tentative D call: TRBD1 (5 bases). The germline V gene has CDR1 SNHLY and CDR2 FYNNEI. The V and J ends lost 6 bases and 2 bases respectively, with 16 bases between them. The CDR3 covers 15 residues. CDR3 sequence reads: CASRLQPTVQETQYF. The DNA for the CDR3 is TGTGCCAGCAGATTACAACCGACAGTTCAAGAGACCCAGTACTTC.

This clonotype showed up many times. This sequence joins TRBV7-2 and TRBJ1-1; perhaps TRBD1 as D (5 bases). Germline CDR1 and CDR2: SGHTA and FQGNSA. V dropped 4 bases and J dropped 1 base, with 13 bases sitting between them. This CDR3 has 15 residues. CDR3 residues: CASSYSGRTNTEAFF. DNA of the CDR3: TGTGCCAGCAGCTATTCGGGACGGACGAACACTGAAGCTTTCTTT.

This clonotype showed up just a few times. The V gene is TRBV2, the J gene TRBJ1-1, with D maybe TRBD1 (5 bases). V was cut by 4 bases and J by 0 bases, with 9 bases left in between. The CDR3 is 14 residues long. Germline loops: CDR1 SNHLY, CDR2 FYNNEI. CDR3 in DNA: TGTGCCAGCAGTGGACAGACCTTGAACACTGAAGCTTTCTTT. Its protein is CASSGQTLNTEAFF.

CDR3 DNA: TGTGCCAGCTCCCTGACCGGAGCCTTAGACCCTGAAGCTTTCTTT. Its translation: CASSLTGALDPEAFF. The chain uses TRBV18 and TRBJ1-1; D unclear. The CDR3 is 15 amino acids. The ends were cut back, 6 bases at V and 6 bases at J, with 20 bases in the middle. The germline V gene encodes CDR1 KGHSH and CDR2 LQKENI.

This clonotype was recorded many times. This chain links TRBV2 with TRBJ2-6, with 10 bases lining up with TRBD1. The CDR3 contains 14 residues. With V trimmed by 3 bases and J by 12 bases, 5 bases remained unmatched. Germline lookup yields CDR1 SNHLY and CDR2 FYNNEI. The CDR3 is CASSEGQGTTVLTF. CDR3 in DNA: TGTGCCAGCAGTGAGGGACAGGGGACGACCGTCCTGACTTTC.

In this sample, this clonotype turned up a few times. The chain recombines TRBV2 with TRBJ2-2; 8 bases align to TRBD2. The CDR3 sequence is 16 residues long. Trimming removed 4 bases from V and 2 bases from J; junction bases left unmatched: 6. Germline CDR1 is SNHLY and CDR2 is FYNNEI. The DNA of the CDR3 is TGTGCCAGCAGTGGGGGCCGGGAGGGCAACACCGGGGAGCTGTTTTTT. It codes for CASSGGREGNTGELFF.

The CDR3 sequence is CASKGTGNTIYF. CDR3 coding DNA: TGTGCCAGCAAAGGGACCGGCAACACCATATATTTT. The chain carries TRBV6-1 and TRBJ1-3; tentative D call: TRBD1 (5 bases). From germline, CDR1 is MNHNS and CDR2 SASEGT. This CDR3 has 12 residues. V was trimmed by 7 bases and J by 7 bases, leaving 11 bases between them.

This clonotype occurred many times. The rearrangement uses TRBV12-3 or TRBV12-4 and TRBJ1-1; D is ambiguous. Deletions cut 5 bases from V and 4 bases from J, with 17 bases between. The CDR3 runs 15 residues. The CDR3 DNA reads TGTGCCAGCAGTCCTTGGACCGTCGCCTCCACTGAAGCTTTCTTT. Protein sequence: CASSPWTVASTEAFF.

The chain joins TRBV29-1 to TRBJ2-2; no clear D gene. CDR3 length: 14 amino acids. Trimming took 3 bases from V and 2 from J, leaving 10 bases between them. Germline loops: CDR1 SQVTM, CDR2 ANQGSEA. Here the CDR3 DNA reads TGCAGCGTTGAGTCCAAATTTAACACCGGGGAGCTGTTTTTT. Translated, it gives CSVESKFNTGELFF.

This clonotype was detected ten times or more. This rearrangement joins TRBV2 to TRBJ2-5; 7 positions agree with TRBD1. The CDR3 is 13 amino acids. Germline V CDR1 and CDR2: SNHLY, FYNNEI. V was clipped by 8 bases and J by 4 bases; unmatched bases: 7. The DNA for the CDR3 is TGTGCCAGCGGCGACAGGGTCCCAGAGACCCAGTACTTC. This translates into CASGDRVPETQYF.

The chain couples TRBV2 to TRBJ2-1; D gene uncertain. Germline CDR1 reads SNHLY; CDR2 reads FYNNEI. V was trimmed by 7 bases and J by 8 bases, leaving 18 bases between them. This CDR3 has 14 amino acids. This CDR3 is CASKEISPADEQFF. CDR3 in DNA: TGTGCCAGCAAGGAGATTTCGCCCGCGGATGAGCAGTTCTTC.

V gene TRBV6-2 or TRBV6-3 combines with J gene TRBJ2-3, with D possibly matching TRBD1 (5 bases). Germline CDR1 and CDR2: MNHEY and SVGEGT. There are 15 residues in the CDR3. The V end lost 4 bases, the J end lost 5 bases, and 16 bases lay between the germline ends. The CDR3 DNA reads TGTGCCAGCAGTTCGGTCCGTGGTCAGGGAGATACGCAGTATTTT. Translated, it gives CASSSVRGQGDTQYF.

This clonotype was seen ten or more times. The rearrangement joins TRBV18 to TRBJ1-1; no clear D gene. CDR3 size: 13 residues. Looked up from germline, CDR1 is KGHSH and CDR2 is LQKENI. V lost 2 bases to trimming and J lost 1 base, with 5 bases between them. CDR3: CASSPYQNTEAFF. Written as DNA, the CDR3 is TGTGCCAGCTCACCATACCAGAACACTGAAGCTTTCTTT. Filled out from reference TRBV18 and TRBJ1-1, the complete variable domain reads NAGVMQNPRHLVRRRGQEARLRCSPMKGHSHVYWYRQLPEEGLKFMVYLQKENIIDESGMPKERFSAEFPKEGPSILRIQQVVRGDSAAYFCASSPYQNTEAFFGQGTRLTVV.

The chain couples TRBV7-2 to TRBJ2-5, with D possibly being TRBD2 (5 bases). Germline-derived CDR1 and CDR2 are SGHTA and FQGNSA. V was clipped by 5 bases and J by 5 bases, with 12 bases between them. The CDR3 spans 13 residues. In DNA, the CDR3 is TGTGCCAGCAGCCCGCCCGGGGATGAGACCCAGTACTTC. Residues: CASSPPGDETQYF.